Listed here are 2 T cell receptor beta chains from one sample, sequenced in a study of cytomegalovirus exposure and HLA in healthy donors. The PCR had 60 Vbeta and 13 Jbeta primers. The method was immunoSEQ multiplex PCR; TCRdb's version includes in-frame clones alone and lacks a portion of them. The table has around 150,000 clones, over 60% seen once. Source material: PBMCs. These receptors came from a man aged 35 to 55 in good health and CMV-seronegative.

The CDR3 region is CASTPGSGGTSTDTQYF. In DNA form, the CDR3 reads TGCGCCAGCACCCCGGGTAGCGGGGGAACTAGCACAGATACGCAGTATTTT. This chain joins TRBV10-2 and TRBJ2-3; 9 nucleotides align to TRBD2. The CDR3 spans 17 residues. Germline CDR1 reads WSHSY; CDR2 reads SAAADI. V shed 7 bases, J shed 0 bases, and the junction held 11 bases outside the gene matches.

The chain uses TRBV29-1 and TRBJ2-7, with a weak D call TRBD1 (5 bases). The CDR3 contains 12 residues. V shed 3 bases and J shed 2 bases, with 8 bases lying between them. Germline loops: CDR1 SQVTM, CDR2 ANQGSEA. CDR3 nucleotides: TGCAGCGTTGATGTAGGGGCCTACGAGCAGTACTTC. It is translated as CSVDVGAYEQYF.